This T cell receptor (beta chain) is drawn from a study of blood T cell repertoires in COVID-19. At the level of the study: Acute and convalescent COVID-19 specimens originated in the United States, Italy and Spain. T cells, B-cell-depleted T cells, or PBMCs provided the cDNA or gDNA that served as material.

Authors' methods: The assay estimated nucleated cells by amplifying reference gene primers. The method was immunoSEQ multiplex PCR; TCRdb's version includes in-frame clones alone and lacks a portion of them. That table gives V, J and clone size, and the DNA gave D and trimming. The data hold 110,000 or so clones, with less than 90% observed a single time. The sequenced material came from peripheral blood. The clonotype comes from an older man who had recovered from COVID-19.

CDR3 region: CASSLVQGAMSGYTF. Written as DNA, the CDR3 is TGTGCCAGCAGCTTGGTACAGGGGGCGATGAGCGGCTACACCTTC. The chain joins TRBV5-6 to TRBJ1-2, with 9 bases matching TRBD1. The length of the CDR3 is 15 residues. Germline CDR1 reads SGHDT; CDR2 reads YYEEEE. The V gene end was trimmed by 0 bases and the J gene end by 8 bases; junction bases not matched to a gene: 8.